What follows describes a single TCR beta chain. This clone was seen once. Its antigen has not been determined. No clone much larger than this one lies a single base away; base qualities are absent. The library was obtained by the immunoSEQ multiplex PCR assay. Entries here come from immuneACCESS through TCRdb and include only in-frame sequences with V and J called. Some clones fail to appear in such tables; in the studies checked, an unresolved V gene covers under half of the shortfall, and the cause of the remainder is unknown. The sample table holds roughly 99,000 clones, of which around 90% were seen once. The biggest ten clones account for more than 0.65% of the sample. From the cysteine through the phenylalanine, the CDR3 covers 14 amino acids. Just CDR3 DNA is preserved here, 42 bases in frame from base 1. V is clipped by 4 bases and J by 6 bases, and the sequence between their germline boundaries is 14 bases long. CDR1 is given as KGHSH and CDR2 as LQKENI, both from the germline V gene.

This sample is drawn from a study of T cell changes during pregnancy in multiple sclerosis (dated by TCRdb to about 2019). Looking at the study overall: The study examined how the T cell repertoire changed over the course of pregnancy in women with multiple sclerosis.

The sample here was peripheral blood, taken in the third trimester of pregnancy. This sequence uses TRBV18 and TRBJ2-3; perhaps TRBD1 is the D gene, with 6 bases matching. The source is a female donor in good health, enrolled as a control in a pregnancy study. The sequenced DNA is TGTGCCAGCTCACGGACGGGACATGGCGATACGCAGTATTTT. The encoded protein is CASSRTGHGDTQYF.